The 22 T cell receptor beta chains in this list originate from one sample, sequenced in a study of cytomegalovirus exposure and HLA in healthy donors. The PCR used 60 Vbeta and 13 Jbeta primers. Sequencing used immunoSEQ multiplex PCR; TCRdb keeps in-frame clones, though not all of them. The data hold about 190,000 clones, with 75% to 80% observed a single time. The sequenced sample consisted of PBMCs. The receptors were sampled from a woman aged 30 to 39 in good health and CMV-seropositive.

This clone occurred once. The CDR3 spells CASSPRTSGGDGYTF. For the CDR3, the DNA is TGTGCCAGCTCACCACGCACCTCCGGGGGGGATGGCTACACCTTC. The rearrangement uses TRBV18 and TRBJ1-2, with D perhaps matching TRBD1 (5 bases). V was cut by 1 base and J by 6 bases, with 15 bases left in between. The CDR3 loop spans 15 amino acids. Germline CDR1 and CDR2: KGHSH and LQKENI. Combining the CDR3 with reference TRBV18 and TRBJ1-2 gives the whole variable domain NAGVMQNPRHLVRRRGQEARLRCSPMKGHSHVYWYRQLPEEGLKFMVYLQKENIIDESGMPKERFSAEFPKEGPSILRIQQVVRGDSAAYFCASSPRTSGGDGYTFGSGTRLTVV.

Concerning this clone: Mismatch with germline at one junction end may stem from a read error. This sequence joins TRBV7-9 and TRBJ1-1; no definite D call. The CDR3 has 12 residues. CDR1 and CDR2 (germline): SEHNR, FQNEAQ (reference sequence). The CDR3: CSSSPVNTEAFF. The CDR3 bases are TGTTCCAGCAGCCCGGTGAACACTGAAGCTTTCTTT.

This clone was counted a single time. The chain carries TRBV18 and TRBJ1-2, with D perhaps matching TRBD1 (6 bases). V lost 6 bases, J lost 2 bases, and 13 bases lay in between. CDR3 length: 14 residues. The germline V gene encodes CDR1 KGHSH and CDR2 LQKENI. For the CDR3, the DNA is TGTGCCAGCTCGCCTCAGGGGCGGAACTATGGCTACACCTTC. Its translation: CASSPQGRNYGYTF.

This clone was seen only once. The chain couples TRBV6-1 to TRBJ1-1, with D possibly TRBD1 on 5 matching bases. Germline V gives CDR1 MNHNS, CDR2 SASEGT. Trimming cost V 6 bases and J 4 bases, with 15 bases left between them. This CDR3 comprises 14 residues. The CDR3 DNA reads as TGTGCCAGCAGGACGGACACGGTGAGCACTGAAGCTTTCTTT. It encodes CASRTDTVSTEAFF.

The genes are TRBV5-1 and TRBJ2-5; the match to TRBD1 covers 10 bases. The DNA matches TRBJ2-7 better at its end, which makes the J call doubtful. Per germline, CDR1 SGHRS and CDR2 YFSETQ. This CDR3 comprises 15 residues. The CDR3 loop is CASSLATGGASEQYF. For the CDR3, the DNA is TGCGCCAGCAGCTTGGCGACAGGGGGCGCATCCGAGCAGTACTTC.

V is TRBV6-1 and J is TRBJ1-5, with a weak D call TRBD1 (6 bases). Per the germline V gene, CDR1 is MNHNS and CDR2 is SASEGT. The V and J ends lost 6 bases and 4 bases respectively, with 16 bases between them. This CDR3 contains 15 residues. In nucleotides, the CDR3 is TGTGCCAGCAGCCCGCAACGGACAGTAAATCAGCCCCAGCATTTT. Its translation: CASSPQRTVNQPQHF.

The chain couples TRBV5-1 to TRBJ2-6; no clear D gene. Germline V gene sequence: CDR1 SGHRS, CDR2 YFSETQ. The CDR3 loop spans 18 amino acids. Trimming stripped 3 bases from V and 1 base from J, with 17 bases between. CDR3 in amino acids: CASSSYLPSVSGANVLTF. CDR3 coding DNA: TGCGCCAGCAGCTCCTACCTTCCTTCGGTGTCTGGGGCCAACGTCCTGACTTTC.

The chain combines TRBV10-3 with TRBJ1-2; TRBD1 matches 9 bases. This CDR3 region has 14 residues. Per the germline V gene, CDR1 is ENHRY and CDR2 is SYGVKD. The V and J ends lost 8 bases and 3 bases, in that order; junction bases with no gene match: 7. The CDR3: CAIGGGQGDYGYTF. The CDR3, as DNA: TGTGCCATCGGTGGGGGACAGGGAGACTATGGCTACACCTTC.

CDR3 DNA sequence: TGCAGCGTTGCGGCAGGCAACTACGAGCAGTACTTC. Amino acid sequence: CSVAAGNYEQYF. The chain employs TRBV29-1 and TRBJ2-7, with unresolved D. In germline, CDR1 is SQVTM, CDR2 ANQGSEA. Between the trimmed V and J ends, which lost 4 bases and 3 bases, there was a span of 10 bases. This CDR3 is built from 12 residues.

The V and J genes are TRBV5-4 and TRBJ1-2; 8 nucleotides match TRBD1. CDR1 is SGHNT, CDR2 YYREEE, per germline (reference sequence). J was trimmed by 10 bases and V by 5 bases; bases with no gene match: 13. This CDR3 is 14 amino acids long. The CDR3 loop is CASSLTGDFGFYTF. The CDR3 bases are TGTGCCAGCAGTCTGACAGGGGACTTTGGTTTCTACACCTTC.

This chain links TRBV15 with TRBJ1-2, with D possibly being TRBD1 (5 bases). Germline V gene lookup returns CDR1 LNHNV and CDR2 YYDKDF (reference sequence). The V end was cut by 1 base, the J end by 6 bases, with 9 bases between. CDR3 length: 13 amino acids. DNA of the CDR3: TGTGCCACCAGCAGAGGGACACCTGATGGCTACACCTTC. Translated: CATSRGTPDGYTF.

The sample holds a few counts of this clone. The chain uses TRBV5-1 and TRBJ1-2, with D possibly matching TRBD1 (6 bases). Germline CDR1 reads SGHRS; CDR2 reads YFSETQ. The germline V and J ends were trimmed by 5 bases and 7 bases, with 21 bases remaining between them. The CDR3 runs 15 residues. CDR3 in amino acids: CASSLGTGRKGGYTF. The CDR3 region has the DNA TGCGCCAGCAGTCTCGGAACAGGGCGAAAGGGTGGCTACACCTTC. The variable domain in full, with the rest retrieved from reference TRBV5-1 and TRBJ1-2, is KAGVTQTPRYLIKTRGQQVTLSCSPISGHRSVSWYQQTPGQGLQFLFEYFSETQRNKGNFPGRFSGRQFSNSRSEMNVSTLELGDSALYLCASSLGTGRKGGYTFGSGTRLTVV.

The genes are TRBV29-1 and TRBJ2-7; 9 nucleotides match TRBD2. CDR3 length equals 18 residues. Unmatched junction bases numbered 16, after V lost 3 bases and J lost 1 base. Germline CDR1 reads SQVTM; CDR2 reads ANQGSEA. The CDR3: CSVEGRAGRGGASYEQYF. In DNA, the CDR3 is TGCAGCGTTGAGGGTCGGGCGGGGCGGGGGGGCGCTTCCTACGAGCAGTACTTC.

The rearrangement joins TRBV5-1 to TRBJ1-1; D ambiguous. V was cut by 0 bases and J by 0 bases, with 12 bases left in between. The CDR3 totals 16 residues. Germline assignment: CDR1 SGHRS and CDR2 YFSETQ. The DNA for the CDR3 is TGCGCCAGCAGCTTGGGTCAGGCGAACTTGAACACTGAAGCTTTCTTT. Translating it yields CASSLGQANLNTEAFF. The full variable domain, completed using reference TRBV5-1 and TRBJ1-1, is KAGVTQTPRYLIKTRGQQVTLSCSPISGHRSVSWYQQTPGQGLQFLFEYFSETQRNKGNFPGRFSGRQFSNSRSEMNVSTLELGDSALYLCASSLGQANLNTEAFFGQGTRLTVV.

Only a few counts were recorded for this clone. V and J are TRBV10-3 and TRBJ2-7; possible D gene TRBD1, 6 bases. Trimming removed 5 bases from V and 5 bases from J, with 13 bases in between. The CDR3 is 13 residues long. Germline lookup yields CDR1 ENHRY and CDR2 SYGVKD. CDR3 coding DNA: TGTGCCATCAGTACAGGGTCCGGGGACGAGCAGTACTTC. Encoded protein: CAISTGSGDEQYF.

This chain connects TRBV10-1 to TRBJ2-7, with 12 nucleotides matching TRBD1. J was trimmed by 2 bases and V by 2 bases; bases with no gene match: 4. There are 16 residues in the CDR3. The germline CDR1 and CDR2 sequences are WNHNN and SYGVQD (reference sequence). Here the CDR3 reads CASSEGGQGAAYEQYF. For the CDR3, the DNA is TGCGCCAGCAGTGAGGGGGGACAGGGGGCCGCCTACGAGCAGTACTTC.

As regards this clone: One junction end disagrees with the germline gene, perhaps due to a read error. This chain connects TRBV2 to TRBJ2-1; 13 bases are shared with TRBD2. Germline V gene sequence: CDR1 SNHLY, CDR2 FYNNEI. The CDR3 is 15 residues long. CDR3 amino acids: CASSEAGLAGDEEFF. CDR3 nucleotides: TGTGCCAGCAGTGAAGCCGGACTAGCGGGAGATGAGGAGTTCTTC.

The V gene is TRBV4-1, the J gene TRBJ2-7, with D perhaps TRBD1 (5 bases). This CDR3 has 14 residues. V dropped 1 base and J dropped 4 bases, with 11 bases sitting between them. The V gene's germline CDR1 is MGHRA and CDR2 YSYEKL. The CDR3 nucleotides read TGCGCCAGCAGCCAAGTGGGGCCCCAGTACGAGCAGTACTTC. It encodes CASSQVGPQYEQYF.

The CDR3 region is CASSYVTSTDEQYF. As DNA, the CDR3 is TGTGCCAGCAGTTACGTAACTTCGACAGACGAGCAGTACTTC. The rearrangement joins TRBV6-6 to TRBJ2-7; D possibly corresponds to TRBD1 (5 bases). CDR3 length: 14 amino acids. CDR1 MNHNY and CDR2 SVGAGI come from the germline V gene (reference sequence). The germline V and J ends were trimmed by 2 bases and 5 bases, with 13 bases remaining between them.

This chain connects TRBV4-3 to TRBJ2-1, with unresolved D. Per germline, CDR1 LGHNA and CDR2 YSLEER. This CDR3 region has 14 residues. Between the trimmed V and J ends, which lost 0 bases and 8 bases, there was a span of 11 bases. The CDR3 region is CASSQESSFDEQFF. CDR3 sequence (DNA): TGCGCCAGCAGCCAAGAATCTAGTTTCGATGAGCAGTTCTTC.

This chain uses TRBV4-2 with TRBJ1-2, with 8 bases matching TRBD1. The V and J ends lost 0 bases and 8 bases, in that order; junction bases with no gene match: 8. The CDR3 length is 15 residues. Germline V gene sequence: CDR1 LGHNA, CDR2 YNFKEQ. The CDR3 is CASSQDGQGAGGYTF. CDR3 nucleotides: TGTGCCAGCAGCCAAGATGGGCAGGGGGCGGGAGGCTACACCTTC.

The CDR3 region has the DNA TGTGCCAGTAGTATAACCTCGACAGGTTTCGGGAATCAGCCCCAGCATTTT. Amino acid sequence: CASSITSTGFGNQPQHF. The V call is TRBV19, the J call TRBJ1-5; D possibly corresponds to TRBD1 (6 bases). V dropped 2 bases and J dropped 4 bases, with 18 bases sitting between them. Germline assignment: CDR1 LNHDA and CDR2 SQIVND (reference sequence). This CDR3 is built from 17 residues.